This passage covers 5 T cell receptor beta chains from one sample sequenced in a study of shared clonotypes between healthy human individuals. Profiling relied on immunoSEQ multiplex PCR, and the TCRdb table lists in-frame clones only, not all of them. Of 650,000 to 800,000 clones in the sample, 55% to 75% were seen once. Sequenced sample: memory CD4+ T cells sorted from blood. Subset reported: CD45RA-negative fraction. The receptors originated from a woman aged 25 to 39 in good health.

V is TRBV6-1 and J is TRBJ1-5; D is undetermined. The CDR3 extends over 13 amino acids. V was cut by 8 bases and J by 0 bases, with 8 bases left in between. The germline gives CDR1 MNHNS, CDR2 SASEGT. As DNA, the CDR3 is TGTGCCAGCCAACTGTATAGCAATCAGCCCCAGCATTTT. Translation gives CASQLYSNQPQHF.

The chain employs TRBV10-3 and TRBJ1-1, with D perhaps TRBD1 (6 bases). In germline, CDR1 is ENHRY, CDR2 SYGVKD. This CDR3 is 15 amino acids long. V was shortened by 0 bases and J by 12 bases, with 20 bases between the two germline ends. This CDR3 reads CAISESMGQGTKPFF. Written as DNA, the CDR3 is TGTGCCATCAGTGAGTCGATGGGACAAGGGACGAAACCTTTCTTT.

The CDR3 is CASSRSAGGGWETQYF. DNA of the CDR3: TGTGCCAGTAGTAGATCTGCGGGAGGAGGGTGGGAGACCCAGTACTTC. This chain uses TRBV19 with TRBJ2-5; 8 bases match TRBD2. The CDR3 is 16 amino acids. Germline lookup yields CDR1 LNHDA and CDR2 SQIVND (reference sequence). V dropped 4 bases and J dropped 5; count of bases not matched to a gene: 12.

The table lists this clone with many counts. This sequence joins TRBV19 and TRBJ2-3, with 8 bases identical to TRBD2. CDR3 length: 14 amino acids. Trimming took 5 bases from V and 5 from J; bases not matched to a gene: 6. Per the germline V gene, CDR1 is LNHDA and CDR2 is SQIVND (reference sequence). CDR3 region: CASSVSGMGDTQYF. As DNA, the CDR3 is TGTGCCAGTAGTGTTAGCGGGATGGGAGATACGCAGTATTTT. Using reference TRBV19 and TRBJ2-3 for the parts outside the CDR3, the full variable domain is DGGITQSPKYLFRKEGQNVTLSCEQNLNHDAMYWYRQDPGQGLRLIYYSQIVNDFQKGDIAEGYSVSREKKESFPLTVTSAQKNPTAFYLCASSVSGMGDTQYFGPGTRLTVL.

About this clone itself: Other DNA sequences within the sample encode an identical CDR3. The rearrangement links TRBV5-5 to TRBJ1-5, with no clear D. The germline V gene encodes CDR1 SGHKS and CDR2 YYEKEE (reference sequence). V lost 0 bases, J lost 4 bases, and 8 bases lay in between. CDR3 length equals 14 residues. CDR3 sequence: CASSLEPGNQPQHF. DNA for the CDR3: TGTGCCAGCAGCTTGGAACCGGGAAATCAGCCCCAGCATTTT.